This T cell receptor (beta chain) was observed in a study of CD8+ T cells in alopecia areata. Remarks on this clone: The antigen is undetermined.

Study-wide findings and caveats: Sequencing of scalp samples also captures resident alphabeta T cells of normal skin. Higher clonality than in normal scalp was seen in lesional scalp, especially alopecia totalis/universalis. Within the top 100, expanded CD8+ clones significantly decreased with tofacitinib, as did scalp clonality.

The CDR3 spans 14 residues. Per the germline V gene, CDR1 is SEHNR and CDR2 is FQNEAQ (reference sequence). Trimming left V 3 bases short and J 5 bases short, with 10 bases between. Extracted from the samples, RNA was reverse transcribed into cDNA to serve as the sequencing template. Method: immunoSEQ multiplex PCR; TCRdb's copy keeps in-frame clones and lacks some. The data show roughly 99,000 clones, 65% to 85% seen once. The treatment denotes: oral pan-JAK inhibitor, 5-10 mg twice daily. Patients with alopecia areata provided lesional scalp punch biopsies as well as peripheral blood. The J gene is TRBJ2-2, the V gene TRBV7-9; D may be TRBD2 (6 bases). The TCR sequence derives from a human donor with alopecia areata. The material was CD8+ T cells sorted from blood, obtained at week 24, from a patient treated with tofacitinib. The DNA for the CDR3 is TGTGCCAGCAGCTTCCAGGGAGGAACCGGGGAGCTGTTTTTT. Amino acids: CASSFQGGTGELFF.